The next 9 T cell receptor beta chains were all read from a single sample in a study of regulatory T cells in long-lasting Graves disease. Building of the TCR beta libraries involved iRepertoire HTBI primers and Arm-PCR of CDR3 regions. One entry per CDR3 protein results from TCRdb running MiXCR on the multiplex PCR reads. The profile shows under 450,000 distinct CDR3 sequences, 20% to 25% of them singletons. Time point specified: persistent/refractory GD, antithyroid drugs over 5 years with positive TRAb. Extracted PBMC RNA gave rise to the TCR library. Sequences were derived from peripheral blood mononuclear cells (PBMCs), sampled when the disease was refractory, from a patient treated with antithyroid drugs. Every receptor here comes from a woman aged 40 to 50 with Graves disease.

V gene TRBV19 combines with J gene TRBJ1-3, with D unresolved. Germline-derived CDR1 and CDR2 are LNHDA and SQIVND (reference sequence). There are 16 residues in the CDR3. Trimming removed 4 bases from V and 2 bases from J, with 15 bases in between. CDR3 in DNA: TGTGCCAGTAGTACCAGGCCTGGGCTAGCTGGAAACACCATATATTTT. It yields the protein CASSTRPGLAGNTIYF.

This clonotype has only a few counts. This chain connects TRBV27 to TRBJ1-5; no definite D call. Trimming removed 6 bases from V and 6 bases from J, with 27 bases in between. Germline V lookup: CDR1 MNHEY, CDR2 SMNVEV (reference sequence). The CDR3 has 18 amino acids. For the CDR3, the DNA is TGTGCCAGCAGCCTAACTCGCTCCCGTGGGGTGTTGGGTCAGCCCCAGCATTTT. It translates to CASSLTRSRGVLGQPQHF.

V usage is TRBV6-2 or TRBV6-3 and J usage is TRBJ2-5; TRBD1 matches at 8 bases. This CDR3 comprises 16 residues. Germline lookup yields CDR1 MNHEY and CDR2 SVGEGT. With V trimmed by 5 bases and J by 5 bases, 13 bases remained unmatched. As DNA, the CDR3 is TGTGCCAGCAGTGAAGAGGGAGGACAGGGCCACGAGACCCAGTACTTC. Amino acids: CASSEEGGQGHETQYF.

This clonotype was seen ten or more times. The J gene is TRBJ2-2, the V gene TRBV2; D not certain. CDR1 and CDR2 (germline): SNHLY, FYNNEI. The V end lost 8 bases, the J end lost 13 bases, and 11 bases lay between the germline ends. CDR3 length: 10 amino acids. The CDR3, as DNA: TGTGCCAGCGAATTGGGCAGGCTGTTTTTT. This encodes CASELGRLFF.

V usage is TRBV7-9 and J usage is TRBJ2-3; perhaps TRBD1 as D (6 bases). The V and J ends lost 5 bases and 9 bases respectively, with 15 bases between them. The CDR3 runs 13 residues. Germline CDR1 is SEHNR and CDR2 is FQNEAQ (reference sequence). CDR3 in DNA: TGTGCCAGCAGCCCATCGGCAGGGGTAACGCAGTATTTT. Its protein is CASSPSAGVTQYF.

This clonotype has more than one count but fewer than ten. The V gene is TRBV20-1, the J gene TRBJ2-5; 8 nucleotides match TRBD2. Germline lookup yields CDR1 DFQATT and CDR2 SNEGSKA (reference sequence). This CDR3 has 18 residues. J gave up 2 bases and V 0 bases, and 14 bases lay outside the gene matches. The CDR3 DNA reads TGCAGTGCTAGAGATGCAATAGCGGGAATCTTTTTACAAGAGACCCAGTACTTC. Amino acid sequence: CSARDAIAGIFLQETQYF.

This clonotype came up a few times. V is TRBV5-5 and J is TRBJ1-2; possible D gene TRBD1, 5 bases. Trimming pared 4 bases from V and 4 bases from J, leaving 20 bases between. The germline V gene has CDR1 SGHKS and CDR2 YYEKEE (reference sequence). The CDR3 has 16 amino acids. In nucleotides, the CDR3 is TGTGCCAGCAGCAGAAGCCCGACAGAGGCCCTCTATGGCTACACCTTC. This gives the protein CASSRSPTEALYGYTF.

This clonotype was detected many times. This chain links TRBV28 with TRBJ2-1; 11 bases match TRBD2. The V segment lost 6 bases and the J segment 3 bases; nucleotides outside the gene matches: 7. Germline V gene sequence: CDR1 MDHEN, CDR2 SYDVKM. This CDR3 is built from 16 residues. In DNA form, the CDR3 reads TGTGCCAGCAGGGCCGCGACTAGCGGGAACTACAATGAGCAGTTCTTC. Residues: CASRAATSGNYNEQFF.

This clonotype showed up many times. DNA of the CDR3: TGCAGCGTTAGACAGGGCGGCAATCAGCCCCAGCATTTT. This translates into CSVRQGGNQPQHF. This rearrangement joins TRBV29-1 to TRBJ1-5; 7 nucleotides match TRBD1. This CDR3 contains 13 residues. J was trimmed by 2 bases and V by 5 bases; bases with no gene match: 3. Germline lookup yields CDR1 SQVTM and CDR2 ANQGSEA.